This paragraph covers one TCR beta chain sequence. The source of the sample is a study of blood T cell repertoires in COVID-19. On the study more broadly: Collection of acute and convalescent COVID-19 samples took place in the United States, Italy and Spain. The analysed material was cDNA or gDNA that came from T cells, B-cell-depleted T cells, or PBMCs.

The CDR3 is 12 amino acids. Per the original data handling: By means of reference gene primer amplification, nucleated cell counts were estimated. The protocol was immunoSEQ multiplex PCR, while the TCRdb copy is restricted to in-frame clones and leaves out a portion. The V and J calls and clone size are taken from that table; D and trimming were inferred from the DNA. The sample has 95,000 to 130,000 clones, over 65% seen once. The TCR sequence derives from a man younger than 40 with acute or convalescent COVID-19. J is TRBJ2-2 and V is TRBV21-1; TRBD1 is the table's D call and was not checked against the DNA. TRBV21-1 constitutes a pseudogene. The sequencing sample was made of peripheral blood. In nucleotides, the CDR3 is TGTGCCAGCAGAACATACACCGGGGAGCTGTTTTTT. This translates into CASRTYTGELFF.